This TCR beta chain was identified in a study of T cells in Graves' hyperthyroidism and ophthalmopathy. Points from the study as a whole: In the blood, most expanded thyroid clonotypes above 0.001 appeared as well. Prediction of ophthalmopathy progression came a median around 6 months pre-onset.

The source material, RNA transcripts, was used to amplify TCR beta CDR3 regions. TCR CDR3 underwent first-round RT-PCR with the HTBI primer set. TCRdb re-analysed the multiplex PCR reads in MiXCR, keeping a single row per CDR3 protein. The repertoire consists of about 410,000 distinct CDR3 sequences, with roughly 15% occurring once and the leading ten covering roughly 21%. Ophthalmopathy patients showed a Clinical Activity Score of at least 3, NOSPECS grade of at least 4 and duration under 3 months. Reasons for excluding patients were uncontrolled infection, other autoimmune disease, pregnancy or lactation. The germline gives CDR1 SGHVS, CDR2 FQNEAQ. The CDR3 is 14 residues long. The V end lost 2 bases, the J end lost 6 bases, and 12 bases lay between the germline ends. Concerning this clonotype: What it recognizes is unknown.

The sequence was obtained from a woman aged 25 to 39 with Graves' ophthalmopathy. The source material was blood. The chain uses TRBV7-8 and TRBJ2-3; weak D call: TRBD1 (5 bases). The CDR3 loop reads CASSLQGLYDTQYF. The CDR3 coding sequence is TGTGCCAGCAGCTTACAGGGTCTCTATGATACGCAGTATTTT. The complete variable domain, with remaining parts taken from reference TRBV7-8 and TRBJ2-3, reads GAGVSQSPRYKVAKRGQDVALRCDPISGHVSLFWYQQALGQGPEFLTYFQNEAQLDKSGLPSDRFFAERPEGSVSTLKIQRTQQEDSAVYLCASSLQGLYDTQYFGPGTRLTVL.